This TCR beta chain was found in a study of CD8 T cell repertoires and HIV-1 epitope variants. Across the study: T cells were stimulated with Twenty-five Gag and Nef peptides separately. An approximately 9-day culture received IL-2, IL-7 and IL-15 on days 3 and 7. Tested: three Gag epitope families, Nef HW9 and YT9. Study findings and constraints: The assay identified only TCR beta chains of antigen-proliferating T cells.

Trimming removed 4 bases from V and 6 bases from J, with 10 bases in between. The germline CDR1 and CDR2 sequences are LGHNA and YNFKEQ. This CDR3 region has 12 residues. Only in-frame clones appear in the TCRdb table, and some are missing; sequencing was by immunoSEQ multiplex PCR. The sample has thousands of clones; approximately 60% are singletons. This clone was observed a handful of times. Its specificity is not known. The sequencing sample was made of cultured CD8+ T cells derived from PBMCs. This TCR came from a male donor with HIV. The V call is TRBV4-2, the J call TRBJ2-7; D not resolved. CDR3 DNA: TGTGCCAGCAGCCGGCAATCAGGCGAGCAGTACTTC. Its translation: CASSRQSGEQYF.